This is a list of T cell receptor beta chains from one sample in a study of T cells in Graves' hyperthyroidism and ophthalmopathy. One entry per CDR3 protein results from TCRdb running MiXCR on the multiplex PCR reads. This sample yields 600,000 or so distinct CDR3 sequences, of which roughly 50% are seen a single time; just under 8.5% belongs to the top ten. The material sequenced was peripheral blood or thyroid tissue (not recorded which). The origin of the receptors is a woman younger than 30 with Graves' hyperthyroidism. CDR3s include the opening cysteine and the closing phenylalanine or tryptophan. The D gene is left open where the match is weak. Some rows have no size entry. The others give once, few or many, or a class for an expanded clone.

v_gene: TRBV20-1; abundance: few; j_gene: TRBJ2-5; d_gene: NA; CDR3aa: CSAPRNRVETQYF
v_gene: TRBV25-1; abundance: NA; j_gene: TRBJ1-4; d_gene: NA; CDR3aa: CASSSPPWPGKLFF
v_gene: TRBV5-1; abundance: NA; j_gene: TRBJ2-7; d_gene: TRBD2; CDR3aa: CASRFTGTSLTEQYF
v_gene: TRBV10-3; abundance: NA; j_gene: TRBJ2-2; d_gene: NA; CDR3aa: CAISESGGLFF
v_gene: TRBV10-2; abundance: many; j_gene: TRBJ1-2; d_gene: NA; CDR3aa: CASSESGRVGYGYTF
v_gene: TRBV7-9; abundance: NA; j_gene: TRBJ2-5; d_gene: NA; CDR3aa: CASSLGVELVETQYF
v_gene: TRBV19; abundance: few; j_gene: TRBJ1-2; d_gene: TRBD1; CDR3aa: CASSIRDRSSF
v_gene: TRBV6-6; abundance: many; j_gene: TRBJ1-2; d_gene: NA; CDR3aa: CASSGPGGYTF
v_gene: TRBV9; abundance: few; j_gene: TRBJ1-3; d_gene: NA; CDR3aa: CASSIRPATGNTIYF
v_gene: TRBV25-1; abundance: few; j_gene: TRBJ1-2; d_gene: NA; CDR3aa: CASSWSRVLSYGYTF
v_gene: TRBV15; abundance: NA; j_gene: TRBJ1-2; d_gene: NA; CDR3aa: CATSRGTGGYTF
v_gene: TRBV10-3; abundance: NA; j_gene: TRBJ2-5; d_gene: TRBD2; CDR3aa: CAIGPSGREETQYF
v_gene: TRBV7-2; abundance: many; j_gene: TRBJ1-2; d_gene: NA; CDR3aa: CASSPRGGYGYTF
v_gene: TRBV7-9; abundance: NA; j_gene: TRBJ2-7; d_gene: NA; CDR3aa: CASRSRPYEQYF
v_gene: TRBV7-2; abundance: NA; j_gene: TRBJ1-4; d_gene: TRBD1; CDR3aa: CASTPQGGAEKLFF
v_gene: TRBV7-2; abundance: NA; j_gene: TRBJ1-1; d_gene: TRBD1; CDR3aa: CASRDRGPTEAFF
v_gene: TRBV7-9; abundance: NA; j_gene: TRBJ1-4; d_gene: NA; CDR3aa: CASSLGSAARATNEKLFF
v_gene: TRBV25-1; abundance: NA; j_gene: TRBJ1-1; d_gene: TRBD1; CDR3aa: CASTIDRGGDTEAFF
v_gene: TRBV7-9; abundance: NA; j_gene: TRBJ1-1; d_gene: NA; CDR3aa: CASSFGGGEGEAFF
v_gene: TRBV7-9; abundance: few; j_gene: TRBJ1-5; d_gene: NA; CDR3aa: CASSSDLLNQPQHF
v_gene: TRBV6-5; abundance: few; j_gene: TRBJ2-7; d_gene: TRBD2; CDR3aa: CASSPGTERLAATYEQYF
v_gene: TRBV20-1; abundance: few; j_gene: TRBJ1-5; d_gene: NA; CDR3aa: CSAHRRSGSQPQHF
v_gene: TRBV20-1; abundance: NA; j_gene: TRBJ2-2; d_gene: NA; CDR3aa: CSASREDTGELFF
v_gene: TRBV7-9; abundance: NA; j_gene: TRBJ2-7; d_gene: NA; CDR3aa: CASSQEGAGGHGEQYF
v_gene: TRBV25-1; abundance: many; j_gene: TRBJ1-4; d_gene: TRBD1; CDR3aa: CASSDGQGLGEKLFF
v_gene: TRBV20-1; abundance: NA; j_gene: TRBJ1-1; d_gene: NA; CDR3aa: CSAPETRGAFF
v_gene: TRBV6-1; abundance: NA; j_gene: TRBJ2-3; d_gene: NA; CDR3aa: CASGGGPDTQYF
v_gene: TRBV10-3; abundance: few; j_gene: TRBJ2-7; d_gene: TRBD2; CDR3aa: CAISALAARSSYEQYF
v_gene: TRBV7-2; abundance: NA; j_gene: TRBJ2-2; d_gene: NA; CDR3aa: CASSESRDSLVAGELFF
v_gene: TRBV2; abundance: NA; j_gene: TRBJ2-7; d_gene: NA; CDR3aa: CASSFPGNSYEQYF
v_gene: TRBV29-1; abundance: few; j_gene: TRBJ2-2; d_gene: TRBD1; CDR3aa: CSVVRGNAGELFF
v_gene: TRBV7-6; abundance: many; j_gene: TRBJ2-7; d_gene: NA; CDR3aa: CASSSDWVYEQYF
v_gene: TRBV19; abundance: many; j_gene: TRBJ1-6; d_gene: NA; CDR3aa: CASRPRWQGGGSPLHF
v_gene: TRBV19; abundance: few; j_gene: TRBJ1-1; d_gene: NA; CDR3aa: CASNVGVSTTEAFF
v_gene: TRBV29-1; abundance: NA; j_gene: TRBJ1-2; d_gene: TRBD1; CDR3aa: CSVDPTGRDGYTF
v_gene: TRBV20-1; abundance: NA; j_gene: TRBJ1-1; d_gene: NA; CDR3aa: CSAAGGNTEAFF
v_gene: TRBV7-9; abundance: few; j_gene: TRBJ1-1; d_gene: NA; CDR3aa: CASNYWRNGGAFF
v_gene: TRBV7-2; abundance: NA; j_gene: TRBJ2-2; d_gene: TRBD1; CDR3aa: CASSQTPGTVTASTGELFF
v_gene: TRBV19; abundance: many; j_gene: TRBJ2-7; d_gene: NA; CDR3aa: CASSSPGLTGNEQYF
v_gene: TRBV7-9; abundance: NA; j_gene: TRBJ2-2; d_gene: TRBD2; CDR3aa: CASSLAGTSANGELFF
v_gene: TRBV20-1; abundance: NA; j_gene: TRBJ1-2; d_gene: NA; CDR3aa: CSARPSLGAGKNGYTF
v_gene: TRBV25-1; abundance: NA; j_gene: TRBJ1-2; d_gene: NA; CDR3aa: CDLASHGYTF
v_gene: TRBV19; abundance: few; j_gene: TRBJ1-5; d_gene: NA; CDR3aa: CASSIEGGNQPQHF